These T cell receptor beta chains were read from a single sample in a study of blood T cell repertoires in COVID-19. Clones were sequenced by immunoSEQ multiplex PCR, and TCRdb holds only the in-frame ones, with some missing. The table lists 200,000 to 300,000 clones, roughly four fifths of them singletons, with more than 7% in the top ten. Sequenced material: peripheral blood. These receptors were collected from a man older than 75 with acute or convalescent COVID-19. Both conserved end residues are trimmed from each CDR3.

v_call: TRBV6-1
j_call: TRBJ1-5
cdr3_aa: ASSETRVQPQH

v_call: TRBV24-1
j_call: TRBJ2-4
cdr3_aa: ATSSNRGNAKNIQY

v_call: TRBV5-1
j_call: TRBJ2-7
cdr3_aa: ASSLAGRYYEQY

v_call: TRBV19
j_call: TRBJ1-2
cdr3_aa: ASSPGTGLYGYT

v_call: TRBV3-1/TRBV3-2
j_call: TRBJ2-7
cdr3_aa: ASSRGLAGRYEQY

v_call: TRBV6-5
j_call: TRBJ2-7
cdr3_aa: ASPSQRGSYEQY

v_call: TRBV12-3/TRBV12-4
j_call: TRBJ1-3
cdr3_aa: ASSLQGGNTIY

v_call: TRBV10-3
j_call: TRBJ1-2
cdr3_aa: AISPVVGQGNYGYT

v_call: TRBV29-1
j_call: TRBJ1-1
cdr3_aa: SVDPWTGSEATEAF

v_call: TRBV11-2
j_call: TRBJ1-6
cdr3_aa: ASSSSSNSPLH

v_call: TRBV24-1
j_call: TRBJ1-2
cdr3_aa: ATSDLRGRVSGT

v_call: TRBV7-2
j_call: TRBJ1-5
cdr3_aa: ASSPGTGASWQPQH

v_call: TRBV6-5
j_call: TRBJ1-4
cdr3_aa: ASRSGFSNEKLF

v_call: TRBV19
j_call: TRBJ2-7
cdr3_aa: ASSFGLAGGPFHEQY

v_call: TRBV28
j_call: TRBJ1-3
cdr3_aa: ASSFRGQVHSGNTIY

v_call: TRBV13
j_call: TRBJ2-7
cdr3_aa: ASSLGYYEQY

v_call: TRBV24-1
j_call: TRBJ2-1
cdr3_aa: ATSETSGGDSYNEQF

v_call: TRBV3-1/TRBV3-2
j_call: TRBJ1-2
cdr3_aa: ASSQLAGYGYT

v_call: TRBV5-4
j_call: TRBJ2-4
cdr3_aa: ASALAGEGVAAKNIQY

v_call: TRBV5-1
j_call: TRBJ2-5
cdr3_aa: ASSWTGGAGGETQY

v_call: TRBV28
j_call: TRBJ1-1
cdr3_aa: ASTSNTEAF

v_call: TRBV4-2
j_call: TRBJ2-3
cdr3_aa: ASSQATSGFYTDTQY

v_call: TRBV6-6
j_call: TRBJ1-6
cdr3_aa: ASSESSYNSPLH

v_call: TRBV6-5
j_call: TRBJ1-4
cdr3_aa: ASRDPGALGKLF

v_call: TRBV19
j_call: TRBJ2-3
cdr3_aa: ASTRTAGALRTDTQY

v_call: TRBV6-5
j_call: TRBJ1-4
cdr3_aa: ASSSRSGGGNEKLF

v_call: TRBV5-5
j_call: TRBJ1-4
cdr3_aa: ASSLALATNEKLF

v_call: TRBV7-9
j_call: TRBJ2-7
cdr3_aa: ASSMSTWGRGYEQY

v_call: TRBV27
j_call: TRBJ1-2
cdr3_aa: ASRIRPYDRDAYGYT

v_call: TRBV30
j_call: TRBJ2-7
cdr3_aa: AWSNEGQSYEQY

v_call: TRBV2
j_call: TRBJ2-5
cdr3_aa: ASSEPTGGRKTQY

v_call: TRBV6-4
j_call: TRBJ2-7
cdr3_aa: ASRRTGESPEQY

v_call: TRBV9
j_call: TRBJ2-2
cdr3_aa: ASSPGIAGGRAGELF

v_call: TRBV6-6
j_call: TRBJ2-2
cdr3_aa: ASSARRDTGELF

v_call: TRBV18
j_call: TRBJ2-4
cdr3_aa: ASSPQGVKNIQY

v_call: TRBV6-2/TRBV6-3
j_call: TRBJ2-1
cdr3_aa: ASSYSIWTSGRGSYNEQF

v_call: TRBV5-1
j_call: TRBJ2-3
cdr3_aa: ASSSTVDTQY

v_call: TRBV24-1
j_call: TRBJ2-2
cdr3_aa: ATTPGTGARTGELF

v_call: TRBV5-1
j_call: TRBJ2-2
cdr3_aa: ASRLTSGHTGELF

v_call: TRBV28
j_call: TRBJ1-2
cdr3_aa: ASSLAPWQASNYGYT

v_call: TRBV24-1
j_call: TRBJ2-7
cdr3_aa: ATRGGVTGGYEQY

v_call: TRBV4-2
j_call: TRBJ1-5
cdr3_aa: ASSQIPSTQPQH

v_call: TRBV18
j_call: TRBJ2-2
cdr3_aa: ASSPGERNGELF

v_call: TRBV5-1
j_call: TRBJ2-3
cdr3_aa: ASSLLAGGRSTDTQY

v_call: TRBV5-4
j_call: TRBJ2-7
cdr3_aa: ASSLDGNSYNEQY

v_call: TRBV7-9
j_call: TRBJ2-2
cdr3_aa: ASSLGQGTGELF

v_call: TRBV29-1
j_call: TRBJ1-2
cdr3_aa: SVEVTGAGYGYT

v_call: TRBV5-1
j_call: TRBJ2-5
cdr3_aa: ASSFPKGGPGGTQY

v_call: TRBV5-1
j_call: TRBJ2-7
cdr3_aa: ASTRPGTGDHEQY

v_call: TRBV7-3
j_call: TRBJ2-3
cdr3_aa: ASSLPGEDTQY

v_call: TRBV6-1
j_call: TRBJ2-7
cdr3_aa: ASSENSLRQGLSYEQY

v_call: TRBV5-1
j_call: TRBJ1-4
cdr3_aa: ASSSSGTGLGEKLF

v_call: TRBV5-4
j_call: TRBJ1-1
cdr3_aa: ASSASTGSVTEAF

v_call: TRBV7-2
j_call: TRBJ1-4
cdr3_aa: ASSLGGSNEKLF

v_call: TRBV5-1
j_call: TRBJ1-2
cdr3_aa: ASSLEAGLYGYT